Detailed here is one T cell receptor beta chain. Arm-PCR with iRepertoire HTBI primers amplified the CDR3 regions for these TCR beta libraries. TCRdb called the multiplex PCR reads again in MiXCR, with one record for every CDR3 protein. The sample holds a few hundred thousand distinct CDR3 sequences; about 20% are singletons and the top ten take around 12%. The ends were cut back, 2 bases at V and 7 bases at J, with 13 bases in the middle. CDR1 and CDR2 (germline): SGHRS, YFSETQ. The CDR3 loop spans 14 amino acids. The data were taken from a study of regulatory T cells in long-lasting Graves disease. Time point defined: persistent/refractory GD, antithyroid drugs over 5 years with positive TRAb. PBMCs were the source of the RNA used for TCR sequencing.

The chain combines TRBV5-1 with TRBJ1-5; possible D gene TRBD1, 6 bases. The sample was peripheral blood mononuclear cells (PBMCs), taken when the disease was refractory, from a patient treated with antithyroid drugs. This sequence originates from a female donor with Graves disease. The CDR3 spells CASSFTGRGQPQHF. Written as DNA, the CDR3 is TGCGCCAGCAGCTTCACAGGGAGGGGACAGCCCCAGCATTTT.